The 32 T cell receptor beta chains given below trace back to one sample, sequenced in a study of regulatory T cells in long-lasting Graves disease. The time point was: newly diagnosed GD, antithyroid drugs for less than 3 months. Making the TCR library involved RNA that had been extracted from PBMCs. Building of the TCR beta libraries involved iRepertoire HTBI primers and Arm-PCR of CDR3 regions. Using its own MiXCR run on the multiplex PCR reads, TCRdb lists one record per CDR3 protein. The sample holds 400,000 to 500,000 distinct CDR3 sequences, under 15% seen once. These sequences were also reported in another study, on T cells in Graves' hyperthyroidism and ophthalmopathy.

Sequencing used peripheral blood mononuclear cells (PBMCs), obtained at new diagnosis, from a patient treated with antithyroid drugs. The receptors were gathered from a woman aged 30 to 39 with Graves disease.

J is TRBJ2-4 and V is TRBV28; a possible D gene is TRBD2 (5 bases). The CDR3 has 15 residues. Trimming pared 4 bases from V and 3 bases from J, leaving 13 bases between. Looked up from germline, CDR1 is MDHEN and CDR2 is SYDVKM. This CDR3 is CASSSGDRVKNIQYF. CDR3 DNA sequence: TGTGCCAGCAGTTCCGGGGATAGGGTCAAAAACATTCAGTACTTC.

This clonotype was picked up many times. The chain recombines TRBV11-2 with TRBJ2-1; a weak D match, TRBD2 (6 bases). CDR3 length equals 15 residues. The V end was cut by 5 bases, the J end by 5 bases, with 16 bases between. Germline loops: CDR1 SGHAT, CDR2 FQNNGV. CDR3 sequence: CASSHPERGNNEQFF. Written as DNA, the CDR3 is TGTGCCAGCAGCCACCCCGAACGGGGGAACAATGAGCAGTTCTTC.

J is TRBJ2-1 and V is TRBV29-1; TRBD2 aligns across 10 bases. J was trimmed by 10 bases and V by 6 bases; bases with no gene match: 24. The CDR3 sequence is 18 residues long. Germline V lookup: CDR1 SQVTM, CDR2 ANQGSEA. The chain's CDR3 is CSVANHSPAGGPGDEQFF. CDR3 coding DNA: TGCAGCGTCGCGAACCACAGCCCAGCGGGAGGGCCGGGGGACGAGCAGTTCTTC.

This clonotype was seen repeatedly, ten times or more. The CDR3 here is CASSFDGGMGTAYGYTF. The DNA for the CDR3 is TGCGCCAGCAGCTTCGACGGCGGGATGGGGACAGCCTATGGCTACACCTTC. V is TRBV5-1 and J is TRBJ1-2, with TRBD1 identical over 7 bases. Per the germline V gene, CDR1 is SGHRS and CDR2 is YFSETQ. The CDR3 sequence is 17 residues long. V gave up 2 bases and J gave up 4 bases; unmatched junction bases: 14. The full variable domain, its missing parts supplied by reference TRBV5-1 and TRBJ1-2, is KAGVTQTPRYLIKTRGQQVTLSCSPISGHRSVSWYQQTPGQGLQFLFEYFSETQRNKGNFPGRFSGRQFSNSRSEMNVSTLELGDSALYLCASSFDGGMGTAYGYTFGSGTRLTVV.

The chain joins TRBV19 to TRBJ2-1; D unclear. The CDR3 covers 12 residues. Germline V lookup: CDR1 LNHDA, CDR2 SQIVND (reference sequence). V shed 6 bases and J shed 3 bases, with 6 bases lying between them. Written as DNA, the CDR3 is TGTGCCAGTAGGAAGGGCTACAATGAGCAGTTCTTC. Amino acids: CASRKGYNEQFF.

The sample holds many counts of this clonotype. The genes are TRBV20-1 and TRBJ2-1, with TRBD2 identical over 10 bases. Germline trimming cut 0 bases from V and 5 bases from J; bases unmatched to any gene: 16. The CDR3 extends over 19 amino acids. Germline V lookup: CDR1 DFQATT, CDR2 SNEGSKA (reference sequence). Here the CDR3 DNA reads TGCAGTGCTAGAGAGGGTCGGATGGCTAGCGGGAGCTATGACAATGAGCAGTTCTTC. Protein product: CSAREGRMASGSYDNEQFF.

This clonotype was recorded a few times. The V gene is TRBV9, the J gene TRBJ1-3; TRBD1 agrees at 8 bases. Unmatched junction bases numbered 9, after V lost 1 base and J lost 0 bases. CDR1 is SGDLS, CDR2 YYNGEE, per germline. The length of the CDR3 is 18 residues. The CDR3 coding sequence is TGTGCCAGCAGCGTAAGTGGAGAGACAGGGGCCTCTGGAAACACCATATATTTT. It specifies CASSVSGETGASGNTIYF.

The table lists this clonotype with many counts. The chain links TRBV4-1 to TRBJ2-7, with 8 bases that match TRBD2. This CDR3 has 15 residues. Trimming took 2 bases from V and 1 from J; bases not matched to a gene: 4. The V gene's germline CDR1 is MGHRA and CDR2 YSYEKL. CDR3 coding DNA: TGCGCCAGCAGCCAAATAGCGGGGCTTTCCTACGAGCAGTACTTC. It yields the protein CASSQIAGLSYEQYF.

At least ten counts were recorded for this clonotype. The chain recombines TRBV19 with TRBJ2-5; no firm D call. Trimming removed 4 bases at V and 5 bases at J, with 17 bases between. The CDR3 extends over 15 amino acids. Germline assignment: CDR1 LNHDA and CDR2 SQIVND (reference sequence). CDR3 sequence: CASSTGRQPGETQYF. The CDR3 DNA follows: TGTGCCAGTAGTACAGGACGCCAGCCGGGTGAGACCCAGTACTTC. Supplemented by reference TRBV19 and TRBJ2-5, the full variable domain reads DGGITQSPKYLFRKEGQNVTLSCEQNLNHDAMYWYRQDPGQGLRLIYYSQIVNDFQKGDIAEGYSVSREKKESFPLTVTSAQKNPTAFYLCASSTGRQPGETQYFGPGTRLLVL.

This clonotype has ten or more counts. The chain joins TRBV12-3 or TRBV12-4 to TRBJ2-5; D call uncertain. CDR3 length: 13 residues. V was cut by 1 base and J by 0 bases, with 3 bases left in between. CDR3: CASSLVNQETQYF. Here the CDR3 DNA reads TGTGCCAGCAGTTTAGTTAACCAAGAGACCCAGTACTTC.

In the case of this clonotype: A read error is possible here, since a much larger clone lies one base away. The CDR3 reads CASSLFAGTNAGELFF. The CDR3 nucleotides read TGCGCCAGCAGCTTGTTCGCGGGGACGAACGCCGGGGAGCTGTTTTTT. The rearrangement links TRBV5-1 to TRBJ2-2, with D maybe TRBD2 (6 bases). The CDR3 spans 16 residues. Germline CDR1 reads SGHRS; CDR2 reads YFSETQ. Looking up the rest from reference TRBV5-1 and TRBJ2-2 gives the full variable domain: KAGVTQTPRYLIKTRGQQVTLSCSPISGHRSVSWYQQTPGQGLQFLFEYFSETQRNKGNFPGRFSGRQFSNSRSEMNVSTLELGDSALYLCASSLFAGTNAGELFFGEGSRLTVL.

This clonotype was recorded many times. The V call is TRBV28, the J call TRBJ1-1; D gene unclear. The CDR3 has 16 amino acids. V lost 3 bases and J lost 4, with 18 bases in between. In germline, CDR1 is MDHEN, CDR2 SYDVKM. CDR3 in amino acids: CASSFLRRMRSTEAFF. The CDR3 DNA reads TGTGCCAGCAGTTTCTTGAGACGGATGAGGAGCACTGAAGCTTTCTTT.

On this clonotype itself: A much larger clonotype is one base distant, so this may be a read error. The rearrangement uses TRBV30 and TRBJ1-1, with a weak D call TRBD1 (6 bases). This CDR3 comprises 13 residues. Germline V gene sequence: CDR1 GTSNPN, CDR2 SVGIG (reference sequence). The germline V and J ends were trimmed by 5 bases and 7 bases, with 17 bases remaining between them. In nucleotides, the CDR3 is TGTGCCTGGCTGGACAGCCGAACAGATGAAGCTTTCTTT. It specifies CAWLDSRTDEAFF.

Only a few counts were recorded for this clonotype. The chain carries TRBV28 and TRBJ2-1; D remains unclear. The V end was cut by 2 bases, the J end by 0 bases, with 11 bases between. CDR1 MDHEN and CDR2 SYDVKM come from the germline V gene. The CDR3 sequence is 16 residues long. CDR3 in DNA: TGTGCCAGCAGTTTAATCTTAGGAAGCTCCTACAATGAGCAGTTCTTC. The encoded protein is CASSLILGSSYNEQFF. The variable domain in full, with the rest retrieved from reference TRBV28 and TRBJ2-1, is DVKVTQSSRYLVKRTGEKVFLECVQDMDHENMFWYRQDPGLGLRLIYFSYDVKMKEKGDIPEGYSVSREKKERFSLILESASTNQTSMYLCASSLILGSSYNEQFFGPGTRLTVL.

The chain couples TRBV4-1 to TRBJ2-7, with no clear D. The V gene lost 1 base and the J gene lost 1 base, with 14 bases spanning the gap. The germline V gene has CDR1 MGHRA and CDR2 YSYEKL. The length of the CDR3 is 16 residues. The CDR3 nucleotides are TGCGCCAGCAGCCAAGTTTCCATCACCAGATCCTACGAGCAGTACTTC. Its translation: CASSQVSITRSYEQYF.

This clonotype turned up a few times. A read error is possible here, since a much larger clone lies one base away. This chain uses TRBV11-3 with TRBJ2-1; maybe TRBD1 (6 bases). The V end was cut by 5 bases, the J end by 6 bases, with 14 bases between. Looked up from germline, CDR1 is SGHNT and CDR2 is YENEEA. The CDR3 spans 14 residues. The CDR3 nucleotides read TGTGCCAGCAGCCAGGGGCGAGCCAGCAATGAGCAGTTCTTC. This encodes CASSQGRASNEQFF.

This clonotype was seen many times. The V gene is TRBV11-3, the J gene TRBJ1-4, with 8 bases matching TRBD1. The junction had 3 bases not matched to a gene; V was cut back by 5 bases and J by 4 bases. CDR3 length: 14 amino acids. Germline CDR1 SGHNT, CDR2 YENEEA. CDR3 region: CASSRGQGNEKLFF. CDR3 DNA: TGTGCCAGCAGCCGCGGACAGGGTAATGAAAAACTGTTTTTT.

The chain recombines TRBV28 with TRBJ1-2; no definite D call. The V end was cut by 4 bases, the J end by 7 bases, with 7 bases between. This CDR3 is 11 amino acids long. The germline V gene has CDR1 MDHEN and CDR2 SYDVKM. The CDR3 DNA follows: TGTGCCAGCAGTTCCAGCGGTGGCTACACCTTC. Translated: CASSSSGGYTF.

The V call is TRBV20-1, the J call TRBJ2-1; 14 bases line up with TRBD2. This CDR3 is 18 amino acids long. V lost 0 bases to trimming and J lost 3 bases; unmatched junction nucleotides: 7. CDR1 DFQATT and CDR2 SNEGSKA come from the germline V gene (reference sequence). As DNA, the CDR3 is TGCAGTGCTAGAGAACCGGGACTAGCGGGAGCAAACTACAATGAGCAGTTCTTC. Protein: CSAREPGLAGANYNEQFF.

The gene calls are TRBV18 and TRBJ2-6; TRBD1 agrees at 9 bases. The CDR3 sequence is 17 residues long. The J segment lost 0 bases and the V segment lost 6 bases, leaving 6 bases of the junction unmatched. CDR1 is KGHSH, CDR2 LQKENI, per germline. The CDR3 DNA reads TGTGCCAGCTCCCTACAGGGGGCGGTCTCTGGGGCCAACGTCCTGACTTTC. This codes for CASSLQGAVSGANVLTF.

The rearrangement links TRBV2 to TRBJ1-2; perhaps TRBD1 as D (6 bases). The CDR3 extends over 15 amino acids. The V gene lost 1 base and the J gene lost 4 bases, with 13 bases spanning the gap. CDR1 is SNHLY, CDR2 FYNNEI, per germline. The CDR3 DNA is TGTGCCAGCAGTGAAGTTAGGGGGAAGTTCTATGGCTACACCTTC. It is translated as CASSEVRGKFYGYTF.

With regard to this clonotype: A read error may explain this, as a much larger clone is one base away. The V gene is TRBV6-2 or TRBV6-3, the J gene TRBJ2-7; perhaps TRBD1 as D (6 bases). CDR3 length: 13 amino acids. V lost 10 bases, J lost 7 bases, and 20 bases lay in between. From germline, CDR1 is MNHEY and CDR2 SVGEGT. The CDR3 nucleotides are TGTGCCAACAGAGGGGGTTCCGTACTGGAGCAGTACTTC. It is translated as CANRGGSVLEQYF.

The chain links TRBV30 to TRBJ2-7; 8 nucleotides agree with TRBD1. After removal of 5 bases from V and 4 bases from J, the junction contained 7 bases not matched to a gene. The CDR3 is 13 residues long. Germline CDR1 GTSNPN, CDR2 SVGIG (reference sequence). CDR3 residues: CAWGQGRQYEQYF. The CDR3 coding sequence is TGTGCCTGGGGACAGGGTCGCCAATACGAGCAGTACTTC.

The chain couples TRBV4-1 to TRBJ2-3; 10 bases line up with TRBD2. Looked up from germline, CDR1 is MGHRA and CDR2 is YSYEKL. Losses at the gene ends were 8 bases for V and 1 base for J; bases not matched to a gene: 15. The CDR3 has 18 amino acids. CDR3 nucleotides: TGCGCCAGCTCTTGGAGGGCTAGCGGGAGTCGAGGCACAGATACGCAGTATTTT. It codes for CASSWRASGSRGTDTQYF.

This chain links TRBV27 with TRBJ2-6, with D possibly matching TRBD2 (5 bases). Trimming took 2 bases from V and 7 from J, leaving 6 bases between them. The CDR3 contains 13 residues. The germline gives CDR1 MNHEY, CDR2 SMNVEV (reference sequence). The CDR3 sequence: CASSLREANVLTF. The DNA of the CDR3 is TGTGCCAGCAGTTTACGGGAAGCCAACGTCCTGACTTTC.

This clonotype was found many times. V usage is TRBV5-8 and J usage is TRBJ2-3; no clear D. CDR1 and CDR2 from the germline V gene are SGHTS and YDEGEE. Trimming cost V 2 bases and J 7 bases, with 5 bases left between them. The CDR3 has 11 residues. The CDR3 DNA follows: TGTGCCAGCAGCTTAGTATATACGCAGTATTTT. It is translated as CASSLVYTQYF.

This clonotype has just a few counts. J is TRBJ2-4 and V is TRBV3-1; 9 bases map to TRBD2. CDR3 length: 17 amino acids. Unmatched junction bases numbered 7, after V lost 4 bases and J lost 0 bases. CDR1 is LGHDT, CDR2 YNNKEL, per germline (reference sequence). CDR3 sequence (DNA): TGTGCCAGCAGCCCTAGCGGGGCCCGTTTAGCCAAAAACATTCAGTACTTC. This encodes CASSPSGARLAKNIQYF. The entire variable domain, with the rest obtained from reference TRBV3-1 and TRBJ2-4, is as follows: DTAVSQTPKYLVTQMGNDKSIKCEQNLGHDTMYWYKQDSKKFLKIMFSYNNKELIINETVPNRFSPKSPDKAHLNLHINSLELGDSAVYFCASSPSGARLAKNIQYFGAGTRLSVL.

This chain uses TRBV24-1 with TRBJ1-2; a possible D gene is TRBD1 (6 bases). The CDR3 extends over 14 amino acids. Germline V gene lookup returns CDR1 KGHDR and CDR2 SFDVKD. V gave up 3 bases and J gave up 4 bases, with 11 bases separating them. The CDR3, as DNA: TGTGCCACCAGTGATGCACAGGGTCCCTATGGCTACACCTTC. Translation gives CATSDAQGPYGYTF.

The chain combines TRBV7-9 with TRBJ2-7; tentative D call: TRBD2 (5 bases). V lost 1 base, J lost 6 bases, and 13 bases lay in between. From germline, CDR1 is SEHNR and CDR2 FQNEAQ (reference sequence). This CDR3 has 14 residues. The CDR3 nucleotides are TGTGCCAGCAGCTTAGGAGGGTACAAGACCGAGCAGTACTTC. This translates into CASSLGGYKTEQYF.

This clonotype was seen only a few times. The chain carries TRBV7-3 and TRBJ1-3; TRBD1 might be the D (6 bases). The germline gives CDR1 SGHTA, CDR2 FQGTGA. The V end lost 3 bases, the J end lost 3 bases, and 15 bases lay between the germline ends. The CDR3 spans 16 residues. CDR3 sequence (DNA): TGTGCCAGCAGCTTTGGAGTTCAGGGGAGTGGAAACACCATATATTTT. Encoded protein: CASSFGVQGSGNTIYF.

The CDR3 sequence: CASSQETGGGQPQHF. CDR3 in DNA: TGTGCCAGCTCGCAAGAAACAGGGGGAGGTCAGCCCCAGCATTTT. The chain has TRBV18 and TRBJ1-5; 8 bases map to TRBD1. With V trimmed by 6 bases and J by 6 bases, 10 bases remained unmatched. Germline V gives CDR1 KGHSH, CDR2 LQKENI. CDR3 size: 15 residues.

At least ten counts were recorded for this clonotype. The chain couples TRBV6-1 to TRBJ2-1; D is unclear. Trimming removed 8 bases from V and 0 bases from J, with 14 bases in between. This CDR3 contains 15 residues. Germline lookup yields CDR1 MNHNS and CDR2 SASEGT. CDR3: CASPPRMSSYNEQFF. CDR3 sequence (DNA): TGTGCCAGCCCCCCGAGGATGTCCTCCTACAATGAGCAGTTCTTC.